This T cell receptor beta chain was obtained from a study of long-term antiretroviral therapy in people with HIV. Study information: Collection of the earliest samples took place about a decade ahead of the 2015 immediate-ART recommendation. Regarding the study as a whole: All blood samples came from the years 2004 to 2017, possibly under older ART regimens. There were no data on ART adherence, viral resistance or therapy changes, a gap that limits inferences about post-ART repertoire changes. Clones with expansion before ART led the repertoire at all time points.

The immunoSEQ assay was v3.0, run at survey level. Repertoires were generated with immunoSEQ multiplex PCR, while TCRdb's copy carries only in-frame clones and drops some. Among over 30,000 clones, approximately 87% were seen once, and the ten largest hold less than 4.5%. Remarks on this clone: Its antigen is not identified.

Germline CDR1 reads LGHNT; CDR2 reads FRNRAP. The CDR3 is made up of 15 amino acids. The V segment lost 4 bases and the J segment 3 bases; nucleotides outside the gene matches: 5. This material consisted of unsorted PBMCs, taken 1.2 years after starting antiretroviral therapy. The receptor was derived from a woman in her fifties or sixties with HIV. The chain joins TRBV12-5 to TRBJ2-1; 8 bases line up with TRBD1. As DNA, the CDR3 is TGTGCTAGTGGTTCAGGACAGGGCGGCTACAATGAGCAGTTCTTC. This encodes CASGSGQGGYNEQFF.